The clone carrying this T cell receptor beta chain was counted many times. Via MiXCR, TCRdb re-called the 5' RACE reads, giving one row per CDR3 protein. The sample has roughly 50,000 distinct CDR3 sequences; about 25% are singletons. These data come from a study of neurological immune-mediated disorders. This CDR3 contains 14 residues. V was shortened by 2 bases and J by 2 bases, with 10 bases between the two germline ends. CDR1 is LGHDT, CDR2 YNNKEL, per germline (reference sequence). PBMCs stored at -80 C, 2 million in total, were the source of the unsorted libraries. The rearrangement links TRBV3-1 to TRBJ2-7; D not resolved. The receptor was derived from an older woman in good health. The source material was PBMCs. Here the CDR3 reads CASSQKGGAYEQYF. The DNA of the CDR3 is TGTGCCAGCAGCCAAAAGGGTGGAGCCTACGAGCAGTACTTC.